There are a few counts of the clone carrying this T cell receptor (beta chain). Its antigen remains unidentified. Sample treatment: roughly 10-day PBMC culture with coronavirus spike peptide pools or control peptides (ViraFEST assay). The source of the sample is a study of vaccination and CD4 T cells after COVID-19. Cultured CD4+ T-cell DNA underwent Oncomine TCR Beta short-read sequencing. MiXCR, applied by TCRdb to the PCR reads, yields one record per CDR3 protein. In the table there are roughly 15,000 distinct CDR3 sequences, roughly 43% of which are singletons. Germline values: CDR1 DFQATT, CDR2 SNEGSKA (reference sequence). V shed 4 bases, J shed 0 bases, and the junction held 5 bases outside the gene matches. CDR3 length: 15 residues.

The V and J genes are TRBV20-1 and TRBJ2-1; 8 positions match TRBD2. Sequenced input: CD4+ T cells from blood, cultured in vitro. The source of this sequence is a human donor who had recovered from COVID-19. This CDR3 is CSAKEAGDSYNEQFF. In DNA form, the CDR3 reads TGCAGTGCTAAGGAAGCGGGAGACTCCTACAATGAGCAGTTCTTC.